This note documents a single TCR beta chain sequence. What it binds is not known. The length of the CDR3 is 13 residues. V was pared by 1 base and J by 11 bases, with 14 bases between. The germline V gene encodes CDR1 MNHEY and CDR2 SVGAGI. In each case, RNA was isolated and then reverse transcribed into cDNA as the sequencing template. Here immunoSEQ multiplex PCR was the method, and the copy in TCRdb shows in-frame clones only, minus some. This sample carries fewer than 200,000 clones, around three fifths of them seen once, and the ten largest clones take under 15%. The sample originates from a study of CD8+ T cells in alopecia areata. Overall study results and limits: Clonality in lesional scalp, especially alopecia totalis/universalis, exceeded that of normal scalp. Possibly because of HLA-related factors, TCR sharing was less clear across patients than in mice.

The specimen was CD4+ T cells sorted from blood, collected at week 0. The chain carries TRBV6-5 and TRBJ1-1, with D possibly being TRBD1 (5 bases). The receptor was isolated from a human donor with alopecia areata. In nucleotides, the CDR3 is TGTGCCAGCAGTTACTACGATAGGGGTGAGGCTTTCTTT. It specifies CASSYYDRGEAFF.